The rows below give T cell receptor beta chains drawn from one sample of a study of tumor-infiltrating lymphocytes in oesophageal squamous cell carcinoma. TCRdb used MiXCR to reprocess the PCR reads, holding one entry per CDR3 protein. The sample contains 20,000 to 25,000 distinct CDR3 sequences, under 35% of which appear only once. The source material was esophageal tumor tissue. These receptors came from a female donor with esophageal squamous cell carcinoma. Both conserved end residues are part of each CDR3. The D gene is left open where the match is weak. The size field is filled for only some rows; it gives once, few, many or a size class.

d_gene: NA; abundance: few; j_gene: TRBJ2-7; v_gene: TRBV11-3; CDR3nt: TGTGCCAGCAGCTTAGTCGGGGGAAATGAGCAGTACTTC; CDR3aa: CASSLVGGNEQYF
d_gene: TRBD1; abundance: many; j_gene: TRBJ1-1; v_gene: TRBV28; CDR3nt: TGTGCCAGCAGTTCGACAGGGGGGACGGTTACTGAAGCTTTCTTT; CDR3aa: CASSSTGGTVTEAFF
d_gene: TRBD1; abundance: many; j_gene: TRBJ1-1; v_gene: TRBV28; CDR3nt: TGTGCCAGCACCGAGCTCCAGGGGGCGAGAGCTTTCTTT; CDR3aa: CASTELQGARAFF
d_gene: NA; abundance: few; j_gene: TRBJ1-1; v_gene: TRBV19; CDR3nt: TGTGCCAGTAGTATTTCGGGGGTCCCGTCGGCTTTCTTT; CDR3aa: CASSISGVPSAFF
d_gene: NA; abundance: NA; j_gene: TRBJ2-1; v_gene: TRBV2; CDR3nt: TGTGCCAGCAGTTTCCAGTACGGGGCTAACAATGAGCAGTTCTTC; CDR3aa: CASSFQYGANNEQFF
d_gene: NA; abundance: NA; j_gene: TRBJ1-1; v_gene: TRBV28; CDR3nt: TGTGCCAGCAGTTTATCGGCAGGAACCATGAACACTGAAGCTTTCTTT; CDR3aa: CASSLSAGTMNTEAFF
d_gene: NA; abundance: NA; j_gene: TRBJ2-5; v_gene: TRBV30; CDR3nt: TGTGCCTGGACTCCTGTGGGCGGAGAGACCCAGTACTTC; CDR3aa: CAWTPVGGETQYF
d_gene: NA; abundance: many; j_gene: TRBJ2-1; v_gene: TRBV7-9; CDR3nt: TGTGCCAGCAGCCCTTGGGAGGACTCCTACAATGAGCAGTTCTTC; CDR3aa: CASSPWEDSYNEQFF
d_gene: TRBD1; abundance: many; j_gene: TRBJ2-7; v_gene: TRBV7-9; CDR3nt: TGTGCCAGCAGCCACGGACAGGAGACCTACGAGCAGTACTTC; CDR3aa: CASSHGQETYEQYF
d_gene: NA; abundance: medium-sized; j_gene: TRBJ2-1; v_gene: TRBV7-9; CDR3nt: TGTGCCAGCAGCTTGGGGACGATCAATGAGCAGTTCTTC; CDR3aa: CASSLGTINEQFF
d_gene: NA; abundance: NA; j_gene: TRBJ2-7; v_gene: TRBV7-2; CDR3nt: TGTGCCAGCAGCTCCTACCGGACTAACTCCTACGAGCAGTACTTC; CDR3aa: CASSSYRTNSYEQYF
d_gene: NA; abundance: many; j_gene: TRBJ2-7; v_gene: TRBV4-1; CDR3nt: TGCGCCAGCAGCCAGTATTTCGGAAATCGGGGGCACTCTTACGAGCAGTACTTC; CDR3aa: CASSQYFGNRGHSYEQYF
d_gene: NA; abundance: many; j_gene: TRBJ1-2; v_gene: TRBV24-1; CDR3nt: TGTGCCACCAGTGATTCTAGGACAGTGAGCTATGGCTACACCTTC; CDR3aa: CATSDSRTVSYGYTF
d_gene: NA; abundance: NA; j_gene: TRBJ1-1; v_gene: TRBV19; CDR3nt: TGTGCCAGTAGTATAGATTTCGCCGCGGTGGACACTGAAGCTTTCTTT; CDR3aa: CASSIDFAAVDTEAFF
d_gene: NA; abundance: NA; j_gene: TRBJ2-3; v_gene: TRBV19; CDR3nt: TGTGCCAGTACTGGGGCACGGGGGAGCACAGATACGCAGTATTTT; CDR3aa: CASTGARGSTDTQYF
d_gene: NA; abundance: few; j_gene: TRBJ2-1; v_gene: TRBV5-1; CDR3nt: TGCGCCAGCATGGTAGGGGGAAGCTCCTACAATGAGCAGTTCTTC; CDR3aa: CASMVGGSSYNEQFF
d_gene: TRBD2; abundance: NA; j_gene: TRBJ2-7; v_gene: TRBV6-1; CDR3nt: TGTGCCAGCAGGTTGATAGCGGGGGGAACCTACGAGCAGTACTTC; CDR3aa: CASRLIAGGTYEQYF
d_gene: NA; abundance: NA; j_gene: TRBJ2-7; v_gene: TRBV18; CDR3nt: TGTGCCAGCTCGGGCGGGATTGACTACGAGCAGTACTTC; CDR3aa: CASSGGIDYEQYF
d_gene: NA; abundance: many; j_gene: TRBJ2-7; v_gene: TRBV27; CDR3nt: TGTGCCAGCAAAAGGGACATTGGATACGAGCAGTACTTC; CDR3aa: CASKRDIGYEQYF
d_gene: TRBD1; abundance: many; j_gene: TRBJ2-5; v_gene: TRBV6-1; CDR3nt: TGTGCCAGCCAAAAAGGACAGGGATTCAAGTGGTTAGAGACCCAGTACTTC; CDR3aa: CASQKGQGFKWLETQYF
d_gene: NA; abundance: few; j_gene: TRBJ2-2; v_gene: TRBV15; CDR3nt: TGTGCCACCAGAGGGGTCCGGGACACCGGGGAGCTGTTTTTT; CDR3aa: CATRGVRDTGELFF
d_gene: TRBD1; abundance: NA; j_gene: TRBJ2-7; v_gene: TRBV4-1; CDR3nt: TGCGCCAGCAGCCAGACGGACAGGTCCTACGAGCAGTACTTC; CDR3aa: CASSQTDRSYEQYF
d_gene: NA; abundance: NA; j_gene: TRBJ2-7; v_gene: TRBV4-1; CDR3nt: TGCGCCAGCAGCGAGGTTGTATCCTACGAGCAGTACTTC; CDR3aa: CASSEVVSYEQYF
d_gene: NA; abundance: NA; j_gene: TRBJ2-7; v_gene: TRBV7-6; CDR3nt: TGTGCCAGCAGCTCCACGCAGGCTCGGGACGAGCAGTACTTC; CDR3aa: CASSSTQARDEQYF
d_gene: TRBD1; abundance: NA; j_gene: TRBJ2-1; v_gene: TRBV7-6; CDR3nt: TGTGCCAGCAGCTTCCGGGACAGTTCCACCGGGGAGCTGTACTTC; CDR3aa: CASSFRDSSTGELYF
d_gene: NA; abundance: many; j_gene: TRBJ2-1; v_gene: TRBV6-1; CDR3nt: TGTGCCAGCAGTCGCCTAACTAGCAATGAGCAGTTCTTC; CDR3aa: CASSRLTSNEQFF
d_gene: TRBD2; abundance: many; j_gene: TRBJ2-7; v_gene: TRBV28; CDR3nt: TGTGCCAGCAGTGCCGTTGTGGCTAGCGGGACTAGGTACGAGCAGTACTTC; CDR3aa: CASSAVVASGTRYEQYF